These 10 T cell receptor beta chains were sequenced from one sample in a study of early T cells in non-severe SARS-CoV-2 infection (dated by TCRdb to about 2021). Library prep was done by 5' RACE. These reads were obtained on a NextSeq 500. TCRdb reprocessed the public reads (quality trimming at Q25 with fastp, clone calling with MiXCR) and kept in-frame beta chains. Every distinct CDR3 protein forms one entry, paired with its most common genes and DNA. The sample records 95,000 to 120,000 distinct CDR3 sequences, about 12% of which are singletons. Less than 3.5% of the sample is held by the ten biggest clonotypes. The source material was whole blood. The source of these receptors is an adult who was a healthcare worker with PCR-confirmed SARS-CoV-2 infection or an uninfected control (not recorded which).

The CDR3 here is CATSDPRAGVTDTQYF. CDR3 nucleotide sequence: TGTGCCACCAGTGATCCACGAGCGGGTGTCACAGATACGCAGTATTTT. The chain is built from TRBV24-1 and TRBJ2-3, with D perhaps TRBD2 (6 bases). Germline V CDR1 and CDR2: KGHDR, SFDVKD. V was shortened by 3 bases and J by 2 bases, with 14 bases between the two germline ends. The CDR3 is 16 amino acids.

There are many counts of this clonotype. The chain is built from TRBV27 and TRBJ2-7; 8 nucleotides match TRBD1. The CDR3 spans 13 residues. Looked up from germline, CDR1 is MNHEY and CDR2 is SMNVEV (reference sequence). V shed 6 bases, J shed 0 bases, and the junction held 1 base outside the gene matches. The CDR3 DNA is TGTGCCAGCAGAACAGGGGGCTCCTACGAGCAGTACTTC. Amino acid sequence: CASRTGGSYEQYF.

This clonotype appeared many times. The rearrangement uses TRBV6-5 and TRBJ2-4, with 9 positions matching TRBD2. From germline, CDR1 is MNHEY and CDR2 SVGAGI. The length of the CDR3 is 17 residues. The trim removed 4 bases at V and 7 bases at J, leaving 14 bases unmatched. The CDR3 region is CASSFATPSGKTNIQYF. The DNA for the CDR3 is TGTGCCAGCAGTTTCGCCACCCCTAGCGGGAAGACGAACATTCAGTACTTC.

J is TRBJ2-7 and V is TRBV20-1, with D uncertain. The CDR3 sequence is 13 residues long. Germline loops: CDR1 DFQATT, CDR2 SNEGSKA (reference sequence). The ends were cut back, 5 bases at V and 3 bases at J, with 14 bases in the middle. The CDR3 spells CSAASGQIYEQYF. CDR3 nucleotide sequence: TGCAGTGCTGCGTCCGGGCAGATCTACGAGCAGTACTTC.

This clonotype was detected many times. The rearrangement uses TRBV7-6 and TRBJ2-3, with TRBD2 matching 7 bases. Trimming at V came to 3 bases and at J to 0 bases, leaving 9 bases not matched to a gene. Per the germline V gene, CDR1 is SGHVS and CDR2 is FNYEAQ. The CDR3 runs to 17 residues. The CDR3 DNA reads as TGTGCCAGCAGCTTTGTGCCTAGCGGTTCAAGCACAGATACGCAGTATTTT. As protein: CASSFVPSGSSTDTQYF.

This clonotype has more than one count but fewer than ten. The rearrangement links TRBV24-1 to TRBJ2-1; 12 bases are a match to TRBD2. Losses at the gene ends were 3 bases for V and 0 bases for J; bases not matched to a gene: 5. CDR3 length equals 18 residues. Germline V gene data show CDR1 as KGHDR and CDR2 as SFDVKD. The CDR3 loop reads CATSDPGLAGSSYNEQFF. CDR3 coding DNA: TGTGCCACCAGTGATCCCGGACTAGCGGGGTCCTCCTACAATGAGCAGTTCTTC.

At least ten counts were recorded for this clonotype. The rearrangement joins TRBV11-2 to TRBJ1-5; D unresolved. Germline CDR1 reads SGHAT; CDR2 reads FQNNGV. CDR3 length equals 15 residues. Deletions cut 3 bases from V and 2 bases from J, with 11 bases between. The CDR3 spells CASSFSDVGNQPQHF. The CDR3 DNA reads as TGTGCCAGCAGCTTCTCGGACGTCGGCAATCAGCCCCAGCATTTT.

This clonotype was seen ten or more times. This chain's CDR3 is CASSLDLVTDTQYF. The CDR3 nucleotides are TGTGCCAGCAGCTTAGACCTAGTTACAGATACGCAGTATTTT. The rearrangement joins TRBV11-2 to TRBJ2-3; unclear D gene. V was trimmed by 0 bases and J by 3 bases, leaving 7 bases between them. The CDR3 has 14 residues. The germline gives CDR1 SGHAT, CDR2 FQNNGV.

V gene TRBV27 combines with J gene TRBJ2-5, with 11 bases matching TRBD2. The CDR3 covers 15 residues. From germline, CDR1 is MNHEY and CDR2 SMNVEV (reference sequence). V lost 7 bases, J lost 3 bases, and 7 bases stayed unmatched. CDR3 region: CASKELAGGKETQYF. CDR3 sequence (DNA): TGTGCCAGCAAGGAGCTAGCGGGGGGAAAAGAGACCCAGTACTTC.

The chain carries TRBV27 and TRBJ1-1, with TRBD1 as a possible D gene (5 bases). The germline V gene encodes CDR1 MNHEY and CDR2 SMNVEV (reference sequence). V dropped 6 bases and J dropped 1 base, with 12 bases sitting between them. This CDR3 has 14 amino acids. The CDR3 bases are TGTGCCAGCAGGGGGATGGGGGGGAACACTGAAGCTTTCTTT. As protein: CASRGMGGNTEAFF.